This TCR beta chain was documented in a study of shared clonotypes between healthy human individuals. Original analysis: ImmunoSEQ only sent back junction sequences with no quality scores, so filtering was done differently. The repertoire was sequenced with immunoSEQ multiplex PCR; TCRdb's copy has only in-frame clones and lacks some. The V and J calls and clone size are taken from that table; D and trimming were inferred from the DNA. The repertoire holds 2,500,000 or so clones, with approximately 90% as singletons. Germline CDR1 WNHNN, CDR2 SYGVQD (reference sequence). The CDR3 loop spans 13 amino acids. V lost 6 bases to trimming and J lost 4 bases, with 13 bases between them. The study drew all its donors from Caucasian adults living in Nashville, Tennessee. Regarding the study as a whole: Clonotype sharing among donors was expected to depend on sequencing depth.

As regards this clone: Its target is not known.

The chain carries TRBV10-1 and TRBJ2-7; a possible D gene is TRBD2 (6 bases). The origin of this receptor is a man aged 18 to 30 in good health. Some clones in this sample may be carry-over from other donors' samples. Specimen: naive CD4+ T cells from PBMCs. Documented subset: CD45RA+ positively selected. Written as DNA, the CDR3 is TGCGCCAGCAGCCGCGGGACGGAGTACGAGCAGTACTTC. It codes for CASSRGTEYEQYF.